This section outlines one T cell receptor beta chain sequence together with its context. Its antigen remains unidentified. Nothing much larger sits one base from this clone, and base qualities are not available. The entry originates in a study of CD8 T cells in Susac syndrome (dated by TCRdb to between 2018 and 2020). A note on the overall study: Repertoire sequencing was used to test whether CD8+ T cell activation and differentiation in Susac syndrome was antigen driven. CD8+ T cell repertoire clonality was compared between some 13 healthy donors, some 14 Susac syndrome patients and approximately 16 multiple sclerosis patients.

High-throughput TCR beta sequencing profiled peripheral blood CD8+ and CD4+ T cells from healthy donors, Susac syndrome patients and multiple sclerosis patients. The healthy donors served as controls matched for age and sex. CD8+ TEMRA cells were enriched by FACS, while bulk CD8+ and CD4+ T cells were purified by magnetic negative isolation. Blood was collected in EDTA tubes and processed within 24 hours, with PBMCs isolated through density gradient centrifugation. PBMCs destined for TCR sequencing were cryopreserved in liquid nitrogen and later thawed in a 37 °C water bath. The sorted or isolated CD4+, CD8+ and CD8+ TEMRA cells reached a purity of at least 90%. The CDR3 spans 17 residues, from the cysteine through the phenylalanine. Just the 51-base CDR3 DNA is kept, in frame starting at base 1. CDR1 and CDR2 are read off the germline V gene as MDHEN and SYDVKM. A distance of 21 bases separates the germline ends of V and J, which lose 6 bases and 0 bases respectively.

RNA was extracted using the RNeasy kit, and about 0.45 to 1 microgram was reverse transcribed with random hexamers. The immunoSEQ multiplex PCR assay, which covers 54 Vbeta and 13 Jbeta segments, was used to amplify TCR beta CDR3 regions. PCR amplification bias was corrected using a synthetic template baseline for primer optimization and computational correction. The original methods were these. Reads were assigned to V, D and J genes according to IMGT and analyzed in immunoSEQ Analyzer, with only productive sequences retained. Clonality was calculated as one minus the Shannon entropy normalized by log2 of the number of productive unique sequences. For each patient and control, public and private clones were evaluated within the 100 most prevalent clones. Clones were defined as Susac-specific if absent from the healthy and MS cohorts, from approximately 1,100 published viral clones and from other ImmuneACCESS disease sequences. The public reads were reprocessed in TCRdb via fastp at Q25 and MiXCR, keeping in-frame beta chains. One record per CDR3 amino acid sequence lists the most common genes and DNA. The V and J calls come from TCRdb's annotation, not from the publication. The table for this sample lists roughly 50,000 distinct CDR3 sequences; around 92% of them were counted only once. The ten largest make up roughly 0.4% of the sample.

Study-wide findings and limitations: The study acknowledged that relatively few individuals were included in the TCR sequencing and HLA analysis.

The sequenced sample consisted of CD8+ T cells from PBMCs. The clonotype originates from a human donor in good health. The chain joins TRBV28 to TRBJ2-7, with TRBD1 tentatively as D gene (6 bases match). The CDR3: CASSPRTDRLPSYEQYF. Read as DNA, the sequence is TGTGCCAGCAGCCCTAGGACAGATCGCCTTCCCTCCTACGAGCAGTACTTC.